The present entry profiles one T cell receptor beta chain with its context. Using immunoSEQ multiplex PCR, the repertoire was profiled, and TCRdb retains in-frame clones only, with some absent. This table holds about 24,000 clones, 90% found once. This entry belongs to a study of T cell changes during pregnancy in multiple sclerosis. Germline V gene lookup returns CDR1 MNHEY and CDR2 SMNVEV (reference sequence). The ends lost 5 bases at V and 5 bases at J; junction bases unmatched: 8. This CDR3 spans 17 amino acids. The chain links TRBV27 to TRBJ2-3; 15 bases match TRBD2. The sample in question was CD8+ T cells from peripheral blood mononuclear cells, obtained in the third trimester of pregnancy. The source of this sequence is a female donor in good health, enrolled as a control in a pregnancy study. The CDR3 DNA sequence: TGTGCCAGCAGTATACCGGGACTAGCGGGAGGCCGAGATACGCAGTATTTT. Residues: CASSIPGLAGGRDTQYF.